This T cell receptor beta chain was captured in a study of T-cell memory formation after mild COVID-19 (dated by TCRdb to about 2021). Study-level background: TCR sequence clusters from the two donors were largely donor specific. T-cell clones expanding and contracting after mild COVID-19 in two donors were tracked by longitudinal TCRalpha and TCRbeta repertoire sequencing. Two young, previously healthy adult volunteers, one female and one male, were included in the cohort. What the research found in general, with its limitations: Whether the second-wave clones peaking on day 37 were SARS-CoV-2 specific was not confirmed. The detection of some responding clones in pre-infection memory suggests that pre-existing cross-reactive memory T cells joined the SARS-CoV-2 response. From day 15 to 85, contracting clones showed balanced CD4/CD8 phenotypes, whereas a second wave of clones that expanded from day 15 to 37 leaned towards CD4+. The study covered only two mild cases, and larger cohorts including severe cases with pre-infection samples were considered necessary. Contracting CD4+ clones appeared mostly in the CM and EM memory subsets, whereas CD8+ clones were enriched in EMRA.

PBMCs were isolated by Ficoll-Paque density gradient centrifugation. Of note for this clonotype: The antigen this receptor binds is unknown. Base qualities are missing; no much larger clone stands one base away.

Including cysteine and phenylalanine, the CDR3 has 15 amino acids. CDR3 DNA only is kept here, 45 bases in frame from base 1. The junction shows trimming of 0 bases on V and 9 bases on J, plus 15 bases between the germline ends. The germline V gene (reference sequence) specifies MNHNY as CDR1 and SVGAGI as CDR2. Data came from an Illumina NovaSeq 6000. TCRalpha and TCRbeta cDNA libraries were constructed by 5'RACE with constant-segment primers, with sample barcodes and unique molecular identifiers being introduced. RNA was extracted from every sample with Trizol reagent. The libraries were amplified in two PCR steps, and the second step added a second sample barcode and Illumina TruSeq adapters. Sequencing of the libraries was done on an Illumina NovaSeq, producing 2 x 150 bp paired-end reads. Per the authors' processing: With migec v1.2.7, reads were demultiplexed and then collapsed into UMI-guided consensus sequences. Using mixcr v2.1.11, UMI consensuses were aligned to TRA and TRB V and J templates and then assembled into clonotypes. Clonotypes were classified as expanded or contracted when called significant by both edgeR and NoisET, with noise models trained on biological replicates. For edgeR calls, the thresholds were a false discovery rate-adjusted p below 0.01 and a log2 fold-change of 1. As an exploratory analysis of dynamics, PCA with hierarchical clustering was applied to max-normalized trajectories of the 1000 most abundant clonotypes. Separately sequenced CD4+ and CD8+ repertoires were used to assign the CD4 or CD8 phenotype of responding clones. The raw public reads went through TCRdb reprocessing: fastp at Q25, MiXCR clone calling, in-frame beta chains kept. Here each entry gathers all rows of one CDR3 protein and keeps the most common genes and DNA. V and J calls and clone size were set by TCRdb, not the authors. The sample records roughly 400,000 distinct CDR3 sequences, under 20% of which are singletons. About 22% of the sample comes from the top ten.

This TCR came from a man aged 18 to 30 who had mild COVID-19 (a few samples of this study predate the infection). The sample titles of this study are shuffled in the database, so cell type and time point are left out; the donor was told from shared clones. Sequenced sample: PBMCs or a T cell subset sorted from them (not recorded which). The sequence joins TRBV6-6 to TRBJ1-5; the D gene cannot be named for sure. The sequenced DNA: TGTGCCAGCAGTTACTCAGAGCCAGGCAATTGGCCCCAGCATTTT. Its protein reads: CASSYSEPGNWPQHF.